Each of the 5 T cell receptor beta chains below was sequenced from the same sample in a study of blood T cells in healthy people across ages. Then a second PCR, running roughly 7 to 11 cycles, was carried out with a sample-barcoded 5' primer and a J-beta primer mix. TCRdb re-called the 5' RACE reads through MiXCR, storing one row per CDR3 protein. Here the sample spans a few hundred thousand distinct CDR3 sequences, over 45% being singletons. Sequences were obtained from blood. The receptors originated from a man between 60 and 75 years old in good health.

This clonotype was counted a few times. The V call is TRBV28, the J call TRBJ2-7, with 11 bases lining up with TRBD1. After removal of 5 bases from V and 4 bases from J, the junction contained 7 bases not matched to a gene. The length of the CDR3 is 15 residues. Germline V gene sequence: CDR1 MDHEN, CDR2 SYDVKM. CDR3 DNA sequence: TGTGCCAGCAGTGCACCGGGACAGGGGGTTTACGAGCAGTACTTC. It yields the protein CASSAPGQGVYEQYF.

The genes are TRBV7-2 and TRBJ1-1; D might be TRBD1 (5 bases). V shed 2 bases and J shed 8 bases, with 15 bases lying between them. Germline V CDR1 and CDR2: SGHTA, FQGNSA. This CDR3 has 14 residues. CDR3 DNA sequence: TGTGCCAGCAGCTTACTCCTCGGGGGTGCGGAAGCTTTCTTT. This gives the protein CASSLLLGGAEAFF.

This clonotype was seen ten or more times. The chain links TRBV18 to TRBJ1-1; D not certain. Deletions cut 2 bases from V and 5 bases from J, with 12 bases between. CDR3 size: 14 residues. Germline CDR1 KGHSH, CDR2 LQKENI. CDR3 sequence reads: CASSPGSGRTEAFF. DNA for the CDR3: TGTGCCAGCTCACCAGGGTCGGGGAGGACTGAAGCTTTCTTT. Filled out from reference TRBV18 and TRBJ1-1, the complete variable domain reads NAGVMQNPRHLVRRRGQEARLRCSPMKGHSHVYWYRQLPEEGLKFMVYLQKENIIDESGMPKERFSAEFPKEGPSILRIQQVVRGDSAAYFCASSPGSGRTEAFFGQGTRLTVV.

The V call is TRBV20-1, the J call TRBJ2-5, with TRBD2 matching 13 bases. The length of the CDR3 is 14 residues. V gave up 5 bases and J gave up 3 bases; unmatched junction bases: 3. CDR1 and CDR2 (germline): DFQATT, SNEGSKA (reference sequence). CDR3 in DNA: TGCAGTGCTTCGGGACTAGCGGGGAAAGAGACCCAGTACTTC. Its translation is CSASGLAGKETQYF.

CDR3 coding DNA: TGTGCCAGCAGCCCCGGGGGTAATTCTGGGGCCAACGTCCTGACTTTC. It codes for CASSPGGNSGANVLTF. The chain links TRBV28 to TRBJ2-6; D perhaps matches TRBD2 (6 bases). This CDR3 is 16 amino acids long. Germline values: CDR1 MDHEN, CDR2 SYDVKM. The V and J ends lost 6 bases and 1 base respectively, with 13 bases between them.